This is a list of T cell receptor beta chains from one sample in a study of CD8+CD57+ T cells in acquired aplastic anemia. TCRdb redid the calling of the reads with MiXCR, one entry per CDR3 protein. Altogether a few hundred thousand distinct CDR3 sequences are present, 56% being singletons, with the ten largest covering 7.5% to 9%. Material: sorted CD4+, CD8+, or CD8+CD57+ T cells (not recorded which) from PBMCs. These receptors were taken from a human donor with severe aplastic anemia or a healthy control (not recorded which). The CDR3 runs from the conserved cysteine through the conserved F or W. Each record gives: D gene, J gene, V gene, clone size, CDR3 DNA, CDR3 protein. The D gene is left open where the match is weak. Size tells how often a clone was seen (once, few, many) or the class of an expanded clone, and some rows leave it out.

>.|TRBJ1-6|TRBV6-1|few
TGTGTCAGCAGTGAGACCGACAGCCGATATTATTCACCCCTCCACTTT
CVSSETDSRYYSPLHF
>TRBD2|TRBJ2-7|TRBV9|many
TGTGCCAGCAGCGCTCCGGTAGGGACTAGCGGGGGGCAGTCCTACGAGCAGTACTTC
CASSAPVGTSGGQSYEQYF
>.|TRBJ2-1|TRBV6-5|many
TGTGCCAGCAGTTACGGGCAGTTTGTCAATGAGCAGTTCTTC
CASSYGQFVNEQFF
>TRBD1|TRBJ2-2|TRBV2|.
TGTGCCAGCAGTAGGACAGGGGGAAGTACCGGGGAGCTGTTTTTT
CASSRTGGSTGELFF
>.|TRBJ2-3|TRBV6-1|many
TGTGCCAGCAGTATGACGGAATCTAGCACAGATACGCAGTATTTT
CASSMTESSTDTQYF
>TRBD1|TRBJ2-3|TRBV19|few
TGTGCCAGTAGTCCAGTGGACAGGAGGACAGATACGCAGTATTTT
CASSPVDRRTDTQYF
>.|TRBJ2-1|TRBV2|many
TGTGCCAGCACTACCCCCGATGAGCAGTTCTTC
CASTTPDEQFF
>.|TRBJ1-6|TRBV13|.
TGTGCCAGCAGCTTACCGAGTTCTTCCCTCCACTTT
CASSLPSSSLHF
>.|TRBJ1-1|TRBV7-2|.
TGTGCCAGCAGCAATATGATAACTGAAGCTTTCTTT
CASSNMITEAFF
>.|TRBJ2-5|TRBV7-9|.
TGTGCCAGCAGCTTAGAGGGGGGGCTTCAGACCCAGTACTTC
CASSLEGGLQTQYF
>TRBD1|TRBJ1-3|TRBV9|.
TGTGCCAGTAGGCAGGGGGCTGCTGGAAACACCATATATTTT
CASRQGAAGNTIYF
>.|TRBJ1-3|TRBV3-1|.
TGTGCCAGCAGCCAAGACAGGGGTCTGCTCGGAAACACCATATATTTT
CASSQDRGLLGNTIYF
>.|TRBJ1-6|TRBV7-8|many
TGTGCCAGCAGCTTAGTTGAGAATTCACCCCTCCACTTT
CASSLVENSPLHF
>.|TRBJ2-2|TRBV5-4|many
TGTGCCAGCAGCAGGGGTGGGGAAACCGGGGAGCTGTTTTTT
CASSRGGETGELFF
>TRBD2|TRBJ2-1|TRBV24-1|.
TGTGCCACCAGTGATTTGGCTAGCGGGAGCCTCGATGAGCAGTTCTTC
CATSDLASGSLDEQFF
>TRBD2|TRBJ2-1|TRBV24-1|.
TGTGCCACCAGTGATTGGACTAGCGGAGGATACAATGAGCAGTTCTTC
CATSDWTSGGYNEQFF
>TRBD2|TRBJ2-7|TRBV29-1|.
TGCAGCGTTGAATGGAGTAGCGGGAGCTCCTACGAGCAGTACTTC
CSVEWSSGSSYEQYF
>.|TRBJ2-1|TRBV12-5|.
TGTGCTAGTTGTTTGCAGCGGAGAGAGCAGTTCTTC
CASCLQRREQFF
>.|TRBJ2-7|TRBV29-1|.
TGCGGTGTTGGGGGATACGAGCAGTACTTC
CGVGGYEQYF
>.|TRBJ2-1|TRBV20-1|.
TGCAGTGCTCCTAGGGTAGCGGCCGGCAATGAGCAGTTCTTC
CSAPRVAAGNEQFF
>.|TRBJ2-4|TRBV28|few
TGTGCCAGCAGTTTAGGGCAGCTAGCCAAAAACATTCAGTACTTC
CASSLGQLAKNIQYF
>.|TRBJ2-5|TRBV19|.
TGTGCCAGTACCCAGACCCCCAGGGGCCAAGAGACCCAGTACTTC
CASTQTPRGQETQYF
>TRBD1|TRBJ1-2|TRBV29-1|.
TGCAGCGTTAGCACCGACAGGGGGAAATATGGCTACACCTTC
CSVSTDRGKYGYTF
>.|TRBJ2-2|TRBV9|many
TGTGCCAGCAGTGACAGGCTTAACACCGGGGAGCTGTTTTTT
CASSDRLNTGELFF
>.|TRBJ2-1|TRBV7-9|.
TGTGCCAGCACCGCAAGGGCGGGAGAGCAGTTCTTC
CASTARAGEQFF
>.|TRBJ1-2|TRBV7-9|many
TGTGCCAGCAGCTTAGTCCCGGTCTATGGCTACACCTTC
CASSLVPVYGYTF
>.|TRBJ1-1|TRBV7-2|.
TGTGCCAGCAGCTTTACCTTGGGGAACACTGAAGCTTTCTTT
CASSFTLGNTEAFF
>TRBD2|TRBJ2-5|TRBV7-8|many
TGTGCCAGCACCAGGACTAGCGGGGGGGCTTTGGAGACCCAGTACTTC
CASTRTSGGALETQYF
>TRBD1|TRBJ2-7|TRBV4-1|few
TGCGCCAGCAGCCAGGATAGCAGGGGGTACGAGCAGTACTTC
CASSQDSRGYEQYF
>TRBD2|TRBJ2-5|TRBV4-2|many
TGTGCCAGCAGCCAGGCGGCTAGCGGTAAAGAGACCCAGTACTTC
CASSQAASGKETQYF
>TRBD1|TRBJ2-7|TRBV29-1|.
TGCAGCGTCGACCCGGGACAGGGGGCATCCGAGCAGTACTTC
CSVDPGQGASEQYF
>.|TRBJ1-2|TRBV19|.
TGTGCCAGTAGTATGTTGGATTATGGCTACACCTTC
CASSMLDYGYTF
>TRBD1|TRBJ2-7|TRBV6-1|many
TGTGCCAGCAGTGTCTTAGACAGGGGGCGCGAGCAGTACTTC
CASSVLDRGREQYF
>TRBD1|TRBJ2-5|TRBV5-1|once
TGCGCCAGCAGGCTTCGGGCAGGGGGCTTACAAGAGACCCAGTACTTC
CASRLRAGGLQETQYF
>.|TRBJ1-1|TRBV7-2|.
TGTGCCAGCAGCCAAGGGGCCCGAGCTTTCTTT
CASSQGARAFF
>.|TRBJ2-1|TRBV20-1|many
TGCAGTGCTAGGATGGCGGGGGCGCTCTTC
CSARMAGALF
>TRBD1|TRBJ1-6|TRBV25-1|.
TGTGCCAGCAGGGACCCGGGACAGACACTTCCAGGATCACCCCTCCACTTT
CASRDPGQTLPGSPLHF
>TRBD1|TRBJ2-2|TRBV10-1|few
TGCGCCAGCAGTGCCGGGACAGCGAGCACCGGGGAGCTGTTTTTT
CASSAGTASTGELFF
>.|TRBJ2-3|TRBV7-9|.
TGTGCCAGCAGGGAGGGATCGGGAGATACGCAGTATTTT
CASREGSGDTQYF
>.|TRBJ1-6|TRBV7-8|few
TGCGCCAGCAGCTTGGATGCTACTTCACCCCTCCACTTT
CASSLDATSPLHF